This T cell receptor (beta chain) is drawn from a study of OX40 agonist ivuxolimab in advanced cancers. In the study overall: People in dose escalation had one of these cancers: hepatocellular carcinoma, melanoma, renal cell or head and neck cancer. Study outcomes and limitations: Antigen targets of the expanded peripheral T cells went undetermined.

Generated by immunoSEQ multiplex PCR, the TCRdb table keeps only in-frame clones and is missing some. This table holds tens of thousands of clones, 86% found once. V lost 5 bases, J lost 9 bases, and 14 bases stayed unmatched. The CDR3 sequence is 16 residues long. CDR1 is MNHEY, CDR2 SMNVEV, per germline (reference sequence). This clone was seen only once. The antigen is undetermined. The specimen was CD4+ or CD8+ T cells sorted from blood, collected in a trial of the OX40 agonist ivuxolimab. The genes are TRBV27 and TRBJ2-1; 9 bases map to TRBD2. This sequence originates from an adult with an advanced solid tumor such as melanoma, head and neck, liver or kidney cancer. Here the CDR3 reads CASSPALRGGRGEQFF. The CDR3 DNA is TGTGCCAGCAGTCCTGCCCTGCGGGGGGGCCGTGGTGAGCAGTTCTTC.